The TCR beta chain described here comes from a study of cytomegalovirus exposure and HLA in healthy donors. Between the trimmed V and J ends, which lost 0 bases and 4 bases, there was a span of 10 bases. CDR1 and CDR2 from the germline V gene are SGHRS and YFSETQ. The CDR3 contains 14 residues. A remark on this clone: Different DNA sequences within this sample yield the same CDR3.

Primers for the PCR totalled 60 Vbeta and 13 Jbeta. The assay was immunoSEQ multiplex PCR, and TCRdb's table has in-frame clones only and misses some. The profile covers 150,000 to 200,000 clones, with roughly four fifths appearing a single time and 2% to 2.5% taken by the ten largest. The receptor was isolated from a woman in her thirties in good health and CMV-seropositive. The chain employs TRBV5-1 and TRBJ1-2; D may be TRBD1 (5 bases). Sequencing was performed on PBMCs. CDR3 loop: CASSLDQGSYGYTF. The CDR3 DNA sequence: TGCGCCAGCAGCTTGGATCAGGGCTCCTATGGCTACACCTTC.